Presented here are 9 T cell receptor beta chains from one specimen sequenced in a study of blood T cell repertoires in COVID-19. TCRdb's copy holds only in-frame clones and misses some; the assay was immunoSEQ multiplex PCR. Here the sample spans 140,000 to 150,000 clones, 65% to 90% being singletons. The sample taken for sequencing was peripheral blood. These receptors all stem from a man in his 60s with active or convalescent COVID-19.

This chain joins TRBV5-5 and TRBJ1-1, with 9 nucleotides matching TRBD1. J gave up 3 bases and V 3 bases, and 6 bases lay outside the gene matches. The CDR3 totals 15 residues. Germline CDR1 reads SGHKS; CDR2 reads YYEKEE (reference sequence). CDR3 coding DNA: TGTGCCAGCAGCTGGGACAGGGCTTCTGACACTGAAGCTTTCTTT. Translation: CASSWDRASDTEAFF.

Of note for this clone: Other DNA sequences in this sample translate to the same CDR3. V and J are TRBV30 and TRBJ1-3; D is uncertain. V lost 5 bases and J lost 0, with 8 bases in between. CDR1 is GTSNPN and CDR2 is SVGIG in the germline V gene (reference sequence). CDR3 length equals 13 residues. CDR3 sequence reads: CAWSGDSGNTIYF. The CDR3 coding sequence is TGTGCCTGGTCCGGTGACTCTGGAAACACCATATATTTT.

The chain recombines TRBV14 with TRBJ1-4; TRBD1 matches at 7 bases. Unmatched junction bases numbered 5, after V lost 4 bases and J lost 0 bases. Germline V gene data show CDR1 as SGHDN and CDR2 as FVKESK. The CDR3 contains 16 residues. CDR3 bases: TGTGCCAGCAGCCCAGGGACAGTTCCAACTAATGAAAAACTGTTTTTT. Residues: CASSPGTVPTNEKLFF.

The table lists this clone with a few counts. This chain links TRBV19 with TRBJ1-5, with a possible D match to TRBD1 (5 bases). This CDR3 spans 15 amino acids. V lost 10 bases, J lost 3 bases, and 19 bases lay in between. Germline V gives CDR1 LNHDA, CDR2 SQIVND (reference sequence). The CDR3 nucleotides are TGTGCCACCGACAGAACCGACGGCCACAATCAGCCCCAGCATTTT. Protein product: CATDRTDGHNQPQHF.

This sequence joins TRBV21-1 and TRBJ2-3; no check of the table's D call, TRBD1, against the DNA was made. TRBV21-1 constitutes a pseudogene. The CDR3 has 16 residues. The CDR3 protein is CASSTGQPLGVYTQYF. As DNA, the CDR3 is TGTGCCAGCAGCACGGGACAGCCTCTCGGGGTATATACGCAGTATTTT.

The chain links TRBV10-2 to TRBJ2-2; 7 bases fit TRBD1. The germline CDR1 and CDR2 sequences are WSHSY and SAAADI. J lost 0 bases, V lost 5 bases, and 9 bases had no gene match. CDR3 length equals 17 residues. The CDR3 protein is CASSLRRQGPNTGELFF. Here the CDR3 DNA reads TGCGCCAGCAGTCTCAGAAGACAGGGCCCGAACACCGGGGAGCTGTTTTTT.

The chain links TRBV5-6 to TRBJ2-2; 11 bases are a match to TRBD2. V shed 4 bases, J shed 7 bases, and the junction held 9 bases outside the gene matches. Germline V gene data show CDR1 as SGHDT and CDR2 as YYEEEE. This CDR3 is built from 16 residues. The CDR3 DNA reads TGTGCCAGCAGCGAAGGGACTAGCGGTGCGATCGGGGAGCTGTTTTTT. Amino acids: CASSEGTSGAIGELFF.

The count of this clone is one. The chain joins TRBV15 to TRBJ1-4; D not resolved. V shed 1 base and J shed 3 bases, with 6 bases lying between them. The CDR3 has 14 residues. From germline, CDR1 is LNHNV and CDR2 YYDKDF (reference sequence). The CDR3 sequence is CATSRGGANEKLFF. In DNA form, the CDR3 reads TGTGCCACCAGCAGAGGCGGTGCTAATGAAAAACTGTTTTTT.

The CDR3 DNA follows: TGTGCCAGCAGTCTCACGGACAGCTCCTACGAGCAGTACTTC. Translating gives CASSLTDSSYEQYF. The chain employs TRBV25-1 and TRBJ2-7, with a tentative D call TRBD1 (6 bases). Germline CDR1 and CDR2: MGHDK and SYGVNS. Between the trimmed V and J ends, which lost 5 bases and 0 bases, there was a span of 11 bases. This CDR3 has 14 residues.